Listed below are T cell receptor beta chains from one sample, sequenced in a study of control samples from healthy donors and cancer patients. Libraries were prepared by immunoSEQ multiplex PCR; TCRdb keeps only in-frame clonotypes and omits some of them. Of 160,000 or so clones detected, 93% appear once; the ten largest clones hold roughly 2.3%. Sequencing input: blood. Receptors were obtained from a middle-aged man in good health. Each CDR3 is given with its conserved first and last residue. The order of the fields is D gene, clone size, J gene, V gene, CDR3 DNA, CDR3 protein. The D gene is left open where the match is weak. Rows give clone size only sometimes, using once, few, many, or a class for an expanded clone.

TRBD1 . TRBJ2-1 TRBV19 TGTGCCAGTAGTACGGACCTCGGACAGGGCAAGGGGCGAGCGGTGTACAATGAGCAGTTCTTC CASSTDLGQGKGRAVYNEQFF
TRBD2 . TRBJ2-1 TRBV27 TGTGCCAGCAGTCCTCGGACTAGCGGACTCTCCTACAATGAGCAGTTCTTC CASSPRTSGLSYNEQFF
TRBD2 . TRBJ2-1 TRBV5-1 TGCGCCAGCAGCGTGACTAGCGGGACTTCCTACAATGAGCAGTTCTTC CASSVTSGTSYNEQFF
TRBD2 . TRBJ2-1 TRBV4-1 TGCGCCAGCAGCCAAGATCACGGGACTACCTTTCGCAATGAGCAGTTCTTC CASSQDHGTTFRNEQFF
TRBD1 . TRBJ2-2 TRBV5-1 TGCGCCAGCAGGCGGACAGGGGGGGACACCGGGGAGCTGTTTTTT CASRRTGGDTGELFF
. . TRBJ2-7 TRBV18 TGTGCCAGCTCGCCGGTTGGGGGCTCCTACGAGCAGTACTTC CASSPVGGSYEQYF
TRBD1 . TRBJ1-1 TRBV18 TGTGCCAGCTCAGACAGGGAGGGCACTGAAGCTTTCTTT CASSDREGTEAFF
TRBD2 . TRBJ2-3 TRBV11-2 TGTGCCAGCAGCTCCTCGGGGACTAGGGCAGATACGCAGTATTTT CASSSSGTRADTQYF
. . TRBJ2-3 TRBV7-9 TGTGCCAGCAGCTTAGGGGGGTCGGGCACAGATACGCAGTATTTT CASSLGGSGTDTQYF
. . TRBJ2-7 TRBV3-1/TRBV3-2 TGTGCCAGCAGCCTAACACAGGGTACCTACGAGCAGTACTTC CASSLTQGTYEQYF
. . TRBJ2-5 TRBV5-1 TGCGCCAGCAGCAAGACTCGCCGGGGTGAAGAGACCCAGTACTTC CASSKTRRGEETQYF
. once TRBJ1-3 TRBV5-4 TGTGCCAGCAGCCCGGGAGGGGTTAAGGCTGGAAACACCATATATTTT CASSPGGVKAGNTIYF
TRBD1 . TRBJ2-5 TRBV5-4 TGTGCCAGCAGCTCTGGGGACAGGGGTGAGACCCAGTACTTC CASSSGDRGETQYF
. . TRBJ2-5 TRBV12-5 TGTGCTAGTGGTTTGGCCCGGGACGGAGAAGGAGAGACCCAGTACTTC CASGLARDGEGETQYF